This TCR beta chain was recovered during a study of T-cell reconstitution after alpha-beta-depleted transplantation in children. The CDR3 loop spans 15 amino acids. Trimming shortened V by 1 base and J by 5 bases, and 12 bases separated the two germline ends. Germline values: CDR1 KGHSH, CDR2 LQKENI. The TCRbeta library was prepared with unique molecular identifiers. TCRdb re-called the PCR reads through MiXCR, storing one row per CDR3 protein. The sample holds a few hundred thousand distinct CDR3 sequences, 11% seen once. This sample comprised PBMCs from the stem cell graft donor, obtained from the stem cell graft. This sequence originates from a human donor who donated a stem cell graft to a child with acute myeloid leukemia. The gene calls are TRBV18 and TRBJ2-1; the D gene is possibly TRBD2 (5 bases). For the CDR3, the DNA is TGTGCCAGCTCACCACAAGGGAGCCCTAACAATGAGCAGTTCTTC. The encoded protein is CASSPQGSPNNEQFF.